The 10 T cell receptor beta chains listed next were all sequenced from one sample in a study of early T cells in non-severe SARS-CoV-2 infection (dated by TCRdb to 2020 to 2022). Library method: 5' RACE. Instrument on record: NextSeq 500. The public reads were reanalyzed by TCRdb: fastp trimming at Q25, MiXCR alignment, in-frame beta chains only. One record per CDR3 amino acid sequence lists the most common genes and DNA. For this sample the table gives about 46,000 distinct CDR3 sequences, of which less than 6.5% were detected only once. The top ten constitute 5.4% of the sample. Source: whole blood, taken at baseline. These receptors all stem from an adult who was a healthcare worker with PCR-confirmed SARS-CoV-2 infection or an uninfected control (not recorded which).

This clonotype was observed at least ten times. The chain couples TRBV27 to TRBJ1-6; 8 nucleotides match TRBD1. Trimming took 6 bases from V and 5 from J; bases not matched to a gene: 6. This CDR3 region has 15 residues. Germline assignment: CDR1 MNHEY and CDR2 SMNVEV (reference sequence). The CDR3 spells CASRWTGIDNSPLHF. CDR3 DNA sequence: TGTGCCAGCAGGTGGACAGGGATCGATAATTCACCCCTCCACTTT.

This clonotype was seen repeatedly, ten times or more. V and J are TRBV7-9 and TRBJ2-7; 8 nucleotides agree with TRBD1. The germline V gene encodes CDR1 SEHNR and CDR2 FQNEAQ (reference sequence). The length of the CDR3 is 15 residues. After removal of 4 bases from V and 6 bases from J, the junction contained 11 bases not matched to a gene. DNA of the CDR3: TGTGCCAGCAGCTCCCCGGGACAGGAGGTACTCGAGCAGTACTTC. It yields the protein CASSSPGQEVLEQYF.

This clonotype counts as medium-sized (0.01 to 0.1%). In DNA form, the CDR3 reads TGTGCCAGCAGTTTAGGGGGCTCTGGGGCCAACGTCCTGACTTTC. Protein product: CASSLGGSGANVLTF. The chain has TRBV28 and TRBJ2-6; D may correspond to TRBD1 or TRBD2 (5 bases each). From germline, CDR1 is MDHEN and CDR2 SYDVKM. V lost 2 bases, J lost 0 bases, and 5 bases lay in between. The CDR3 has 15 amino acids.

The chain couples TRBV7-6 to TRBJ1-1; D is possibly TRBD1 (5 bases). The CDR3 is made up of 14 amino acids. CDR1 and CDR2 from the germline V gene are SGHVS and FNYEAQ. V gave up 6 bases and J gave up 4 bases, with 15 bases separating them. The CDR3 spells CASRRGDAATEAFF. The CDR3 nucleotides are TGTGCCAGCAGGCGGGGGGACGCCGCCACTGAAGCTTTCTTT.

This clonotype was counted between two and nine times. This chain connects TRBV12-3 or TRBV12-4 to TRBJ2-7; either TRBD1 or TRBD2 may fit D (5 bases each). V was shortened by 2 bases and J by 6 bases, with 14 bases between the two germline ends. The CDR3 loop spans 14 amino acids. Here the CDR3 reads CASSLRDQGVEQYF. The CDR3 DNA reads TGTGCCAGCAGTTTAAGGGACCAAGGGGTCGAGCAGTACTTC.

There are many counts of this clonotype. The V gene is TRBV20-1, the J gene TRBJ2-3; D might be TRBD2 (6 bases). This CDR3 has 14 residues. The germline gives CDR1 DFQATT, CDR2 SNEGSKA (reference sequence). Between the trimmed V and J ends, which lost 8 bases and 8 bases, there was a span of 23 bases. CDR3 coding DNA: TGCAGTTCCAACCTAGCGTCGGACCTTGGTACGCAGTATTTT. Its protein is CSSNLASDLGTQYF.

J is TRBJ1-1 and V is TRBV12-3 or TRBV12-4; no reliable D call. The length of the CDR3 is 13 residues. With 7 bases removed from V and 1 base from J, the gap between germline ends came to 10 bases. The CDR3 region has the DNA TGTGCCAGCACCCCCAGCCGGAACACTGAAGCTTTCTTT. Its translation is CASTPSRNTEAFF.

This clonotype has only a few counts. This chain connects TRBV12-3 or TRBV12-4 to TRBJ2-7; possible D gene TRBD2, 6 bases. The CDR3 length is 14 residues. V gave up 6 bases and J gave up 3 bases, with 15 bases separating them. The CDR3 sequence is CASSLSGDFYEQYF. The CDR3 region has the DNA TGTGCCAGCAGCCTAAGTGGGGACTTCTACGAGCAGTACTTC.

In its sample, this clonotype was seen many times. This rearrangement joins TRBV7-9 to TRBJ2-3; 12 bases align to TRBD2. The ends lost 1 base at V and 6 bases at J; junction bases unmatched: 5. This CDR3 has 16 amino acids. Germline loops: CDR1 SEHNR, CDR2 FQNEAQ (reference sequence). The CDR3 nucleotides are TGTGCCAGCAGCTTAGGCCGGACTAGCGGGATGGATACGCAGTATTTT. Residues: CASSLGRTSGMDTQYF.

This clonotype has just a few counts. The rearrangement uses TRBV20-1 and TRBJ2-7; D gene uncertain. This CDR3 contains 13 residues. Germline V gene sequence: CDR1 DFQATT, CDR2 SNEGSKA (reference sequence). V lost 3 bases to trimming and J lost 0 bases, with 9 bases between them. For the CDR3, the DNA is TGCAGTGCTAGCGCAGAGAGCTCCTACGAGCAGTACTTC. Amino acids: CSASAESSYEQYF.